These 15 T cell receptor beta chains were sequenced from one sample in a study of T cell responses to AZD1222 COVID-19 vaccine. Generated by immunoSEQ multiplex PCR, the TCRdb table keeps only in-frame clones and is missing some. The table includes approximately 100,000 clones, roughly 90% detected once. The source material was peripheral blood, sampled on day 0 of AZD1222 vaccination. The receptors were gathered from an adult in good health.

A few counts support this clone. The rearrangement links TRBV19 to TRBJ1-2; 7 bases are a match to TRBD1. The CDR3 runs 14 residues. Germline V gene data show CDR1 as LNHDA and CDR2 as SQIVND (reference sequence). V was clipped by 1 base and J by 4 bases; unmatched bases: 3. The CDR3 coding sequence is TGTGCCAGTAGTATAGGAACAGGGGCCTATGGCTACACCTTC. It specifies CASSIGTGAYGYTF. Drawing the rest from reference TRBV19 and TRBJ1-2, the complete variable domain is DGGITQSPKYLFRKEGQNVTLSCEQNLNHDAMYWYRQDPGQGLRLIYYSQIVNDFQKGDIAEGYSVSREKKESFPLTVTSAQKNPTAFYLCASSIGTGAYGYTFGSGTRLTVV.

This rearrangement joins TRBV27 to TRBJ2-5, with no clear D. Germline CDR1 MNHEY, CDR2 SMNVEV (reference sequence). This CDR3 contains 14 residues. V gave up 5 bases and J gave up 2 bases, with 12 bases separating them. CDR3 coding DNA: TGTGCCAGCAGTCCCGACCGGCGACAAGAGACCCAGTACTTC. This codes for CASSPDRRQETQYF.

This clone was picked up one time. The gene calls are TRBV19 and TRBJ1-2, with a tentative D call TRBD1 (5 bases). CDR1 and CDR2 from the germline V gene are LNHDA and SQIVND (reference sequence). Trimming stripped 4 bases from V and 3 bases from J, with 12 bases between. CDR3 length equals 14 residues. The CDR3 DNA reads TGTGCCAGTAGTACAAGGGGACGAGACTATGGCTACACCTTC. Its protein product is CASSTRGRDYGYTF.

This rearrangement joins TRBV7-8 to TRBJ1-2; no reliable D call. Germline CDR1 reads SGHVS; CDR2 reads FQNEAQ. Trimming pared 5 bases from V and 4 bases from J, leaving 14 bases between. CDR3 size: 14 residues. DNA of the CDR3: TGTGCCAGCAGCCTGACCGGGAAGGTCTATGGCTACACCTTC. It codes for CASSLTGKVYGYTF.

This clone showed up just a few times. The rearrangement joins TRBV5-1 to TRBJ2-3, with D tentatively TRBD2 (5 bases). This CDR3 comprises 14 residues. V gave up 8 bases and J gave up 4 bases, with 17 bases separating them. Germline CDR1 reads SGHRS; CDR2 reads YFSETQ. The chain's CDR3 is CASVQSRDADTQYF. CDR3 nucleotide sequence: TGCGCCAGTGTACAGAGCCGGGATGCAGATACGCAGTATTTT.

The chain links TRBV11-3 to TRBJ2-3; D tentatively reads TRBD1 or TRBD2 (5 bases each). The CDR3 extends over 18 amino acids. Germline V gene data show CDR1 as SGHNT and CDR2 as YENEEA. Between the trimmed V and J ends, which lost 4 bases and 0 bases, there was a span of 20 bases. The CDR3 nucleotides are TGTGCCAGCAGCTCCACTTGGGGGTTGAGCCCTAGCACAGATACGCAGTATTTT. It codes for CASSSTWGLSPSTDTQYF.

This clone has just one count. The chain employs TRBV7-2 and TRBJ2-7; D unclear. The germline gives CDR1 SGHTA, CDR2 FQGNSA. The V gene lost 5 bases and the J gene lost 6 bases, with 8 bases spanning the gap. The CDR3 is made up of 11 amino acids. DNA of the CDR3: TGTGCCAGCAGCCCCCCGGGCGAGCAGTACTTC. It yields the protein CASSPPGEQYF.

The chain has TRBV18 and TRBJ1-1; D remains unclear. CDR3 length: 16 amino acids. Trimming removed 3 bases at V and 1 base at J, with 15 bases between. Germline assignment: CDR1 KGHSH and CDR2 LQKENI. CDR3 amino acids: CASSPEWGGGNTEAFF. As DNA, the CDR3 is TGTGCCAGCTCACCGGAATGGGGAGGAGGGAACACTGAAGCTTTCTTT.

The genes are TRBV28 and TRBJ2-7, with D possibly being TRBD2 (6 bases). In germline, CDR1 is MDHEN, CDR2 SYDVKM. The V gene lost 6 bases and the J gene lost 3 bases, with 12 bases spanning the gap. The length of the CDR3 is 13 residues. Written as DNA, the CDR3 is TGTGCCAGCAGGCTTACGGGGGTCTACGAGCAGTACTTC. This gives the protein CASRLTGVYEQYF.

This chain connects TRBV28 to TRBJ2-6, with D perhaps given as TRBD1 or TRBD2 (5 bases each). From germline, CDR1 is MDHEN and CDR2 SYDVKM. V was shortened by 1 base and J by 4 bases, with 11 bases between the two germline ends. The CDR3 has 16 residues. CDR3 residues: CASSLFAGTGANVLTF. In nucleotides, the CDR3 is TGTGCCAGCAGTTTATTTGCAGGGACCGGGGCCAACGTCCTGACTTTC.

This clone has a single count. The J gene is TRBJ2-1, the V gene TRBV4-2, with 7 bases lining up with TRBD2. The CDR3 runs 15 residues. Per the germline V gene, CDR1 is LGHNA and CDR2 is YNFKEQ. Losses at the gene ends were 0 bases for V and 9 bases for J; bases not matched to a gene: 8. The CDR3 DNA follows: TGTGCCAGCAGCCAAGATTGGCGGGAGAGGGGTGAGCAGTTCTTC. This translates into CASSQDWRERGEQFF.

The CDR3: CASTPGQGVYGYTF. CDR3 nucleotide sequence: TGTGCCAGTACTCCAGGACAGGGGGTCTATGGCTACACCTTC. The rearrangement uses TRBV19 and TRBJ1-2; 10 positions agree with TRBD1. The V segment lost 7 bases and the J segment 4 bases; nucleotides outside the gene matches: 6. Germline CDR1 is LNHDA and CDR2 is SQIVND (reference sequence). The CDR3 runs 14 residues.

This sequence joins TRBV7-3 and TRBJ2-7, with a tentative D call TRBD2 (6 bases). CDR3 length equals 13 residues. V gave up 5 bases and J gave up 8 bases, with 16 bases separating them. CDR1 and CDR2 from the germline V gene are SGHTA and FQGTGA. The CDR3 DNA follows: TGTGCCAGCAGCCTCGCATTAGCGGAACAGCAGTACTTC. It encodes CASSLALAEQQYF.

The CDR3: CASSFPGFTGELFF. The CDR3 coding sequence is TGTGCCAGCAGCTTCCCTGGGTTCACCGGGGAGCTGTTTTTT. This chain joins TRBV11-2 and TRBJ2-2; D is unresolved. Germline CDR1 and CDR2: SGHAT and FQNNGV. V lost 3 bases and J 4 bases, leaving 9 bases between the germline ends. The CDR3 covers 14 residues.

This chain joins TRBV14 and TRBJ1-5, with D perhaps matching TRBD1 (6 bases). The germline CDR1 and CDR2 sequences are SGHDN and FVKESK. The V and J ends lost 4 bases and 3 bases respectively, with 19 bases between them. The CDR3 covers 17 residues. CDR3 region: CASSLHPWGRNNQPQHF. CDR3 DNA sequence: TGTGCCAGCAGCCTTCACCCATGGGGGCGGAACAATCAGCCCCAGCATTTT. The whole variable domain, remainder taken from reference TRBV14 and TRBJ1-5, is EAGVTQFPSHSVIEKGQTVTLRCDPISGHDNLYWYRRVMGKEIKFLLHFVKESKQDESGMPNNRFLAERTGGTYSTLKVQPAELEDSGVYFCASSLHPWGRNNQPQHFGDGTRLSIL.